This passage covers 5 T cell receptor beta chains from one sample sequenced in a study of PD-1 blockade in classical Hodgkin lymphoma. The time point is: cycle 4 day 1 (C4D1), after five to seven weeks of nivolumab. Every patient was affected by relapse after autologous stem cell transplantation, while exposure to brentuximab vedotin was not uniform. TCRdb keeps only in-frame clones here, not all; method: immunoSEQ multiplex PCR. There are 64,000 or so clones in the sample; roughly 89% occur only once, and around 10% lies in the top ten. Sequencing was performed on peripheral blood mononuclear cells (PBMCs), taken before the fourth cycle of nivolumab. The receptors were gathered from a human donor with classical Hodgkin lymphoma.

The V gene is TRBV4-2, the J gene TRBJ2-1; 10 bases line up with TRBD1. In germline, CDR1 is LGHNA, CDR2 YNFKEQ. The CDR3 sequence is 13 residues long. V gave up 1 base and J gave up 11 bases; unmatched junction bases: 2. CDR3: CASSQGDRGKQFF. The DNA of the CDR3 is TGTGCCAGCAGCCAAGGGGACAGGGGAAAGCAGTTCTTC.

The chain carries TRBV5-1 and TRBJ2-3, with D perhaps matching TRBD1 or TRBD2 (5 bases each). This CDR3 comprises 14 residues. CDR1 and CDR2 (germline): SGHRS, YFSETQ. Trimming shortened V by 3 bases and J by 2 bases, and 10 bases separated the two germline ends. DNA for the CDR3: TGCGCCAGCAGCTCTCTAGGGACCACAGATACGCAGTATTTT. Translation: CASSSLGTTDTQYF.

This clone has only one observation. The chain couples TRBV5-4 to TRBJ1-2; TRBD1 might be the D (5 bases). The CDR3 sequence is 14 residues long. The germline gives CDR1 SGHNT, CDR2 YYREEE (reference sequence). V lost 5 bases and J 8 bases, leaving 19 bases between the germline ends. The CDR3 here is CASSSPGGAVGYTF. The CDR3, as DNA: TGTGCCAGCAGTTCTCCCGGCGGGGCGGTAGGCTACACCTTC.

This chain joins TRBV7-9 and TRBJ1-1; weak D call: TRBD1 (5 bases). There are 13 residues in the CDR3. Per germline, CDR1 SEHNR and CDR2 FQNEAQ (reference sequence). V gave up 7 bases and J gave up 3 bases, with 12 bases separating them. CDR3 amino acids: CASTGQSHTEAFF. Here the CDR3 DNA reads TGTGCCAGCACGGGGCAGTCACACACTGAAGCTTTCTTT.

The CDR3 protein is CASSLWFWPTDNEQFF. The CDR3 DNA reads as TGTGCCAGCAGTTTATGGTTTTGGCCCACCGACAATGAGCAGTTCTTC. V is TRBV27 and J is TRBJ2-1, with D unresolved. V shed 1 base and J shed 5 bases, with 15 bases lying between them. The CDR3 contains 16 residues. CDR1 and CDR2 from the germline V gene are MNHEY and SMNVEV (reference sequence).